Following are 2 T cell receptor beta chains from one sample sequenced in a study of blood T cell repertoires in COVID-19. The repertoire was sequenced with immunoSEQ multiplex PCR; TCRdb's copy has only in-frame clones and lacks some. This table holds fewer than 95,000 clones, 80% to 90% found once. Sequenced input: peripheral blood. These receptors all come from a man aged 50-60 years with acute or convalescent COVID-19.

The chain couples TRBV10-3 to TRBJ2-5, with TRBD1 identical over 10 bases. The CDR3 length is 14 residues. Per the germline V gene, CDR1 is ENHRY and CDR2 is SYGVKD. The V gene end was trimmed by 5 bases and the J gene end by 2 bases; junction bases not matched to a gene: 2. CDR3 nucleotide sequence: TGTGCCATCAGTATGGGACAGGGGCAAGAGACCCAGTACTTC. It is translated as CAISMGQGQETQYF.

This rearrangement joins TRBV30 to TRBJ2-1, with D tentatively TRBD1 (5 bases). The CDR3 runs to 12 residues. Germline V gene data show CDR1 as GTSNPN and CDR2 as SVGIG (reference sequence). The V end was cut by 7 bases, the J end by 4 bases, with 11 bases between. The CDR3 sequence: CAYNPGYNEQFF. In nucleotides, the CDR3 is TGTGCCTATAATCCAGGGTACAATGAGCAGTTCTTC.